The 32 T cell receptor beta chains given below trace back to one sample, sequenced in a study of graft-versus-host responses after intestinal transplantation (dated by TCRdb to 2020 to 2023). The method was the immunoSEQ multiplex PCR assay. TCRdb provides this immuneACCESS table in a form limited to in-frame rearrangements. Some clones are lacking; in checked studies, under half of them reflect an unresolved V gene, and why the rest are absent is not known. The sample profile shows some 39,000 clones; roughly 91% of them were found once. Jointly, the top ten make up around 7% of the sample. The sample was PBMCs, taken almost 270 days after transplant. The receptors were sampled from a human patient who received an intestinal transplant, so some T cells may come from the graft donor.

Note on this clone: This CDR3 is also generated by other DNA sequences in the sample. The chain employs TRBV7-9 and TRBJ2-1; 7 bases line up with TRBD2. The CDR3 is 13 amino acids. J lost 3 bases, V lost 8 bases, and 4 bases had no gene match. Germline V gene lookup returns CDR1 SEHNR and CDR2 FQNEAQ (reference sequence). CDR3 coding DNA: TGTGCCAGCGGGAGGGTTGACTACAATGAGCAGTTCTTC. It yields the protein CASGRVDYNEQFF.

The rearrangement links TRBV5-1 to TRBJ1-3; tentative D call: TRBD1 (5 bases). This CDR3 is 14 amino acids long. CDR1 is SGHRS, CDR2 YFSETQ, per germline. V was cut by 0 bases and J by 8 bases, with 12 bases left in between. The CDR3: CASSLAGDGDTIYF. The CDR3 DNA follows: TGCGCCAGCAGCTTGGCGGGGGATGGGGACACCATATATTTT.

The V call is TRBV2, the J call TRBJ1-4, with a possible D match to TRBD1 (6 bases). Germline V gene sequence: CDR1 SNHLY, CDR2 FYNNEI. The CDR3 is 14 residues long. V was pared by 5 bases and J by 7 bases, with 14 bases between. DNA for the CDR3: TGTGCCAGCAGTCAACAGGGAGCAGGTGAAAAACTGTTTTTT. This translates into CASSQQGAGEKLFF.

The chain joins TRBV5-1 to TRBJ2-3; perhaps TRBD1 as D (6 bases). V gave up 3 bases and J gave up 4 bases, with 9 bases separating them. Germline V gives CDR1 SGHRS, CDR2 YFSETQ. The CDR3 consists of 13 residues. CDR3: CASSWDTSDTQYF. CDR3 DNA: TGCGCCAGCAGCTGGGACACATCAGATACGCAGTATTTT. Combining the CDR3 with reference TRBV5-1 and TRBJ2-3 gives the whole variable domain KAGVTQTPRYLIKTRGQQVTLSCSPISGHRSVSWYQQTPGQGLQFLFEYFSETQRNKGNFPGRFSGRQFSNSRSEMNVSTLELGDSALYLCASSWDTSDTQYFGPGTRLTVL.

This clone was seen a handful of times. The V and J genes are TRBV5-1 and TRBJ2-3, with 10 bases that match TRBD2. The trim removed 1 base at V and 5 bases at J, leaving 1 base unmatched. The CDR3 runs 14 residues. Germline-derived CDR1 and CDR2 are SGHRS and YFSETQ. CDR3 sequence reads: CASSLSGGVDTQYF. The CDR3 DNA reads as TGCGCCAGCAGCTTGAGCGGGGGGGTAGATACGCAGTATTTT.

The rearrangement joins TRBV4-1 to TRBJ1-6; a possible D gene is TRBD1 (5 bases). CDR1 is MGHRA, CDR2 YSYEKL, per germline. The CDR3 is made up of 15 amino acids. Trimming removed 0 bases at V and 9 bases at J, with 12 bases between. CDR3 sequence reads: CASSQDEGRGSPLHF. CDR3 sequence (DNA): TGCGCCAGCAGCCAAGATGAGGGGAGGGGTTCACCCCTCCACTTT.

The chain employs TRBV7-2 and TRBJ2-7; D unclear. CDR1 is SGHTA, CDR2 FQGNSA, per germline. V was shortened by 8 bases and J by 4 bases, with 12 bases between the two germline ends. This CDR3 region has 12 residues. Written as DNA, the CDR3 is TGTGCCAGCGGAACCGCTTATTACGAGCAGTACTTC. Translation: CASGTAYYEQYF.

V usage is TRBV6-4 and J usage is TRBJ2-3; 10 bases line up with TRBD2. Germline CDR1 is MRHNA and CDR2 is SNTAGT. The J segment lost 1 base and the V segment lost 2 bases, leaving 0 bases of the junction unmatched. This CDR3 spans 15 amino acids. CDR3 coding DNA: TGTGCCAGCAGTGACGGGACTAGCGGCACAGATACGCAGTATTTT. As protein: CASSDGTSGTDTQYF.

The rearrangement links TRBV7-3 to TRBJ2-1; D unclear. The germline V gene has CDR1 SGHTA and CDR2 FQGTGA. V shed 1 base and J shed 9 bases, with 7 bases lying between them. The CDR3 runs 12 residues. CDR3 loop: CASSLMGSEQFF. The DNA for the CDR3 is TGTGCCAGCAGCTTAATGGGCTCTGAGCAGTTCTTC.

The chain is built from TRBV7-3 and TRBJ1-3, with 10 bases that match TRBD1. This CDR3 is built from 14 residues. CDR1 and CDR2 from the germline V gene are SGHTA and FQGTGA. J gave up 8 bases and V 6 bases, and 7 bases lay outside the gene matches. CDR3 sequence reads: CASRVTGGGYTIYF. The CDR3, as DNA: TGTGCCAGCAGGGTGACAGGGGGCGGGTACACCATATATTTT.

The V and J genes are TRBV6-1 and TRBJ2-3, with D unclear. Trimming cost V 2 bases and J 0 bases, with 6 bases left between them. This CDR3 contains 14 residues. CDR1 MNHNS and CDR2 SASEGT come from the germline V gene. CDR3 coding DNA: TGTGCCAGCAGTGAATTCTCTAGCACAGATACGCAGTATTTT. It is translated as CASSEFSSTDTQYF.

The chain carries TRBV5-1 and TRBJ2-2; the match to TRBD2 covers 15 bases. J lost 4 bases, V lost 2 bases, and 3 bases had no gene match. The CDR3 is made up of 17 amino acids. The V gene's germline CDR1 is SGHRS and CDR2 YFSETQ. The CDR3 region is CASSFGLAGGTTGELFF. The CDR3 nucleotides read TGCGCCAGCAGCTTCGGACTAGCGGGGGGGACCACCGGGGAGCTGTTTTTT. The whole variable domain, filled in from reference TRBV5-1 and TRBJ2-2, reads KAGVTQTPRYLIKTRGQQVTLSCSPISGHRSVSWYQQTPGQGLQFLFEYFSETQRNKGNFPGRFSGRQFSNSRSEMNVSTLELGDSALYLCASSFGLAGGTTGELFFGEGSRLTVL.

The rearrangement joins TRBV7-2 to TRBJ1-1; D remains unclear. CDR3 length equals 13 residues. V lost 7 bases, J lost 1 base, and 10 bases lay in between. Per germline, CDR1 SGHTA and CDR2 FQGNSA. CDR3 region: CASTEQPNTEAFF. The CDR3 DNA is TGTGCCAGCACGGAACAGCCGAACACTGAAGCTTTCTTT.

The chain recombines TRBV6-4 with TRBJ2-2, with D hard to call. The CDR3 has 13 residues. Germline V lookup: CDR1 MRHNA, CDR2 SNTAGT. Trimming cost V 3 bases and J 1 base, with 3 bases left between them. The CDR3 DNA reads TGTGCCAGCAGTGAGGGGAACACCGGGGAGCTGTTTTTT. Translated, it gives CASSEGNTGELFF.

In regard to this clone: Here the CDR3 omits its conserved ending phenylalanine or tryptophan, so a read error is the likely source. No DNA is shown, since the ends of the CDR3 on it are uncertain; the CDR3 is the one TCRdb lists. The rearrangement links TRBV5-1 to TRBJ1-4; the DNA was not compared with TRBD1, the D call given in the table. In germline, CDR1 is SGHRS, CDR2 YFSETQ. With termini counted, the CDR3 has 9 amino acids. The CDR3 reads CASSLGQGI.

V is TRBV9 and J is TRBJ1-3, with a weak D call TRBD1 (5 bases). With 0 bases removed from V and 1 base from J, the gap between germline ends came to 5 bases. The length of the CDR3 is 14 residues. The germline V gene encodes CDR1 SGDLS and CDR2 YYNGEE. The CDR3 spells CASSVAGSGNTIYF. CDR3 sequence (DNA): TGTGCCAGCAGCGTAGCAGGGTCTGGAAACACCATATATTTT.

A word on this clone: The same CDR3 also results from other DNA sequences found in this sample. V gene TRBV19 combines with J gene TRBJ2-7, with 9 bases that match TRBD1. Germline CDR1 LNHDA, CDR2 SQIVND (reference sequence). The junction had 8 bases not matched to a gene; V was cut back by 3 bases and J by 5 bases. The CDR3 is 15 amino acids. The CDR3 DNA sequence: TGTGCCAGTAGTATCATTGGGGGACAGGGTGACGAGCAGTACTTC. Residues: CASSIIGGQGDEQYF.

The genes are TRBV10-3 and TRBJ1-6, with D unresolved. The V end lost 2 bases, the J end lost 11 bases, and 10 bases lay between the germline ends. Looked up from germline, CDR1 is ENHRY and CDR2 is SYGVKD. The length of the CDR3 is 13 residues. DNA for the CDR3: TGTGCCATCAGTGAGCTGGAAAGTCCACCCCTCCACTTT. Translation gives CAISELESPPLHF.

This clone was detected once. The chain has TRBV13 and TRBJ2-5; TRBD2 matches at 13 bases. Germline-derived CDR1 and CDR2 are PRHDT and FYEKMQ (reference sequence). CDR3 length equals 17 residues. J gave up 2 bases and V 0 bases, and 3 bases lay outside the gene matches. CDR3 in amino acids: CASSLGRLAGGQETQYF. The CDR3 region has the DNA TGTGCCAGCAGCTTAGGCCGACTAGCGGGGGGTCAAGAGACCCAGTACTTC.

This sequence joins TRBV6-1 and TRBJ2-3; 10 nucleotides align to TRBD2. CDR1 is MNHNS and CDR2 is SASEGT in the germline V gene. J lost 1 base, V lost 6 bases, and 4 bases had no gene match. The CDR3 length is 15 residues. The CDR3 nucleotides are TGTGCCAGCAGGTACCTAGCGGGGGGCACAGATACGCAGTATTTT. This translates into CASRYLAGGTDTQYF.

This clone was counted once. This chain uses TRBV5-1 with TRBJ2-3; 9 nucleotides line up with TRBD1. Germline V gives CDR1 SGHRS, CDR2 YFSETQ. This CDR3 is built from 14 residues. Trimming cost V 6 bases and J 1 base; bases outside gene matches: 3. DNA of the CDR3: TGCGCCAGCACTTGGACAGGGGGCACAGATACGCAGTATTTT. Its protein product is CASTWTGGTDTQYF.

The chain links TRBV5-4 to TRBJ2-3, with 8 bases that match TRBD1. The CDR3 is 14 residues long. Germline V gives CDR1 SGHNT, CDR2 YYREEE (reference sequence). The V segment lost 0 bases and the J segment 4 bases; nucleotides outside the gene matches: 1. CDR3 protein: CASSLGTGSDTQYF. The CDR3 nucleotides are TGTGCCAGCAGCTTGGGGACAGGGTCAGATACGCAGTATTTT.

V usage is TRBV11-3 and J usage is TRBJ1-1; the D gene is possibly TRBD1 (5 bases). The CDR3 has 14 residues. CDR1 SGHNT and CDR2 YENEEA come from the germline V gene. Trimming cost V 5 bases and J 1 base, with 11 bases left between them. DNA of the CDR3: TGTGCCAGCAGCCAACAGGTATCGAACACTGAAGCTTTCTTT. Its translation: CASSQQVSNTEAFF. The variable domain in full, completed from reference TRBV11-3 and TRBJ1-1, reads EAGVVQSPRYKIIEKKQPVAFWCNPISGHNTLYWYLQNLGQGPELLIRYENEEAVDDSQLPKDRFSAERLKGVDSTLKIQPAELGDSAVYLCASSQQVSNTEAFFGQGTRLTVV.

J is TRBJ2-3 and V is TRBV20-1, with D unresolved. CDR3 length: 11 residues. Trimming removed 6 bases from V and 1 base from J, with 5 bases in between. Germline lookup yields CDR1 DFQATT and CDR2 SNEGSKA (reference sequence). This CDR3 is CSASRTDTQYF. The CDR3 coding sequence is TGCAGTGCGAGTCGCACAGATACGCAGTATTTT.

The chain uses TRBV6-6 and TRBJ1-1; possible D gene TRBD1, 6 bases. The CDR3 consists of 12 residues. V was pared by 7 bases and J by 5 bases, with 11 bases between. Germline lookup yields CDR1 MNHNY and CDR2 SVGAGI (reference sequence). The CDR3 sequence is CASMGAGTEAFF. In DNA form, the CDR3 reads TGTGCCAGCATGGGGGCTGGGACTGAAGCTTTCTTT.

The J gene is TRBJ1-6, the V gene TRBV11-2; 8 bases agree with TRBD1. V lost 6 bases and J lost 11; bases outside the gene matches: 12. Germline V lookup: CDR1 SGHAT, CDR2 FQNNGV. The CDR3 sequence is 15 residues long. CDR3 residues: CASSLRQGQSTPLHF. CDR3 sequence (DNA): TGTGCCAGCAGTCTCCGACAGGGGCAATCCACACCCCTCCACTTT.

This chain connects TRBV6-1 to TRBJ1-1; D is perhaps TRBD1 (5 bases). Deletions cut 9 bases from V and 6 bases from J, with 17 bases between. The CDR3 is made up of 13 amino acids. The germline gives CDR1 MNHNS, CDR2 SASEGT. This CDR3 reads CASWGLGVPEAFF. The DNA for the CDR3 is TGTGCCAGTTGGGGCCTAGGGGTTCCTGAAGCTTTCTTT.

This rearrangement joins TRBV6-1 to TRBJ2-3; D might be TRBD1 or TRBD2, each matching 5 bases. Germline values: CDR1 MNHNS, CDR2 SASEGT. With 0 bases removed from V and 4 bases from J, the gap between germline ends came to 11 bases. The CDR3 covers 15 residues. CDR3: CASSEARDPPDTQYF. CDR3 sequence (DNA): TGTGCCAGCAGTGAAGCCCGGGACCCGCCAGATACGCAGTATTTT.

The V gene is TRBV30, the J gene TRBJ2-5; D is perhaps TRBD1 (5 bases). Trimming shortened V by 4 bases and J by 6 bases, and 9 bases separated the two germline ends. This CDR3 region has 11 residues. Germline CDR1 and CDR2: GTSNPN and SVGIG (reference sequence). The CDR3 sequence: CAWTDKKTQYF. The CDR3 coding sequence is TGTGCCTGGACGGACAAAAAGACCCAGTACTTC.

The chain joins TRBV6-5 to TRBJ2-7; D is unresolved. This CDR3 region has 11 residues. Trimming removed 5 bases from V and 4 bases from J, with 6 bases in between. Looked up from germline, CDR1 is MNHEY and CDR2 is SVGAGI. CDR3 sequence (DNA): TGTGCCAGCAGTGACCCTTACGAGCAGTACTTC. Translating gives CASSDPYEQYF.

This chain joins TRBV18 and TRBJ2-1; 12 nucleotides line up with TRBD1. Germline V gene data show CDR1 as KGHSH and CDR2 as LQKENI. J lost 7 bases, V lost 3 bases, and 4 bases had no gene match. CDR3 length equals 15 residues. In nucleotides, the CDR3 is TGTGCCAGCTCACCGGGGGGACAGGGGGCGAATGAGCAGTTCTTC. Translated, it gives CASSPGGQGANEQFF.

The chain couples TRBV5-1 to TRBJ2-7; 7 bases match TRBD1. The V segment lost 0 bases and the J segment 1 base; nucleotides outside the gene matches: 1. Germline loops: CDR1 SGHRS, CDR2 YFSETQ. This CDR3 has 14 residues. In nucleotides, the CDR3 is TGCGCCAGCAGCTTGGAACAGGGGTCCTACGAGCAGTACTTC. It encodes CASSLEQGSYEQYF.